This T cell receptor beta chain was recovered during a study of T-cell reconstitution after alpha-beta-depleted transplantation in children. During its preparation, the TCRbeta library received unique molecular identifiers. One entry per CDR3 protein results from TCRdb running MiXCR on the PCR reads. In the table there are about 110,000 distinct CDR3 sequences, 10% of which are singletons. This clonotype was recorded many times. The sequence was collected from a human donor who donated a stem cell graft to a child with acute lymphoblastic leukemia. The sample here was PBMCs from the stem cell graft donor, taken from the stem cell graft.

The CDR3 region is CASSPQRGNNSPLHF. The DNA for the CDR3 is TGCGCCAGCAGCCCCCAACGGGGAAATAATTCACCCCTCCACTTT. The V gene is TRBV5-1, the J gene TRBJ1-6; D not resolved. V was cut by 4 bases and J by 5 bases, with 13 bases left in between. The CDR3 loop spans 15 amino acids. CDR1 and CDR2 (germline): SGHRS, YFSETQ. The complete variable domain, with remaining parts taken from reference TRBV5-1 and TRBJ1-6, reads KAGVTQTPRYLIKTRGQQVTLSCSPISGHRSVSWYQQTPGQGLQFLFEYFSETQRNKGNFPGRFSGRQFSNSRSEMNVSTLELGDSALYLCASSPQRGNNSPLHFGNGTRLTVT.